A single sample is the source of the 26 T cell receptor beta chains below, sequenced in a study of blood T cell repertoires in COVID-19. Profiling relied on immunoSEQ multiplex PCR, and the TCRdb table lists in-frame clones only, not all of them. The table lists about 120,000 clones, 85% to 90% of them singletons. The specimen sequenced was peripheral blood. These receptors came from a man between 65 and 79 years old with active or convalescent COVID-19.

Written as DNA, the CDR3 is TGCGCCAGCAGCTTGGAGAGCGGGACCTACAATGAGCAGTTCTTC. Protein sequence: CASSLESGTYNEQFF. The V and J genes are TRBV5-1 and TRBJ2-1; 7 nucleotides match TRBD2. This CDR3 contains 15 residues. Germline lookup yields CDR1 SGHRS and CDR2 YFSETQ. V shed 0 bases, J shed 2 bases, and the junction held 2 bases outside the gene matches.

The chain employs TRBV6-6 and TRBJ2-3; 8 bases agree with TRBD2. Germline V lookup: CDR1 MNHNY, CDR2 SVGAGI (reference sequence). V trimming: 8 bases; J trimming: 5 bases; junction bases outside the gene matches: 6. CDR3 size: 13 residues. Here the CDR3 DNA reads TGTGCCAGCCGCGGACTAGCAGGAGATACGCAGTATTTT. Translation gives CASRGLAGDTQYF.

The chain combines TRBV6-5 with TRBJ1-3; D is uncertain. CDR3 length equals 14 residues. Germline CDR1 MNHEY, CDR2 SVGAGI. Trimming took off 7 bases at V and 2 bases at J, with 12 bases between the two ends. CDR3 nucleotides: TGTGCCAGCACCCCTCTGGAGACTGGAAACACCATATATTTT. Translating it yields CASTPLETGNTIYF.

V gene TRBV7-9 combines with J gene TRBJ2-3, with 7 nucleotides matching TRBD1. This CDR3 region has 16 residues. Germline values: CDR1 SEHNR, CDR2 FQNEAQ (reference sequence). After removal of 4 bases from V and 2 bases from J, the junction contained 9 bases not matched to a gene. CDR3 nucleotides: TGTGCCAGCAGCTCGAAGGGGACAGTAATCACAGATACGCAGTATTTT. Amino acid sequence: CASSSKGTVITDTQYF.

This chain joins TRBV12-5 and TRBJ2-5, with 11 bases aligning to TRBD1. J lost 5 bases, V lost 5 bases, and 7 bases had no gene match. The CDR3 runs 15 residues. Germline V gene data show CDR1 as LGHNT and CDR2 as FRNRAP. CDR3 residues: CASGTGQGDVETQYF. CDR3 coding DNA: TGTGCTAGTGGTACGGGACAGGGGGACGTGGAGACCCAGTACTTC.

The chain combines TRBV28 with TRBJ1-5, with 9 bases lining up with TRBD1. This CDR3 spans 15 amino acids. Unmatched junction bases numbered 9, after V lost 6 bases and J lost 6 bases. Germline assignment: CDR1 MDHEN and CDR2 SYDVKM. CDR3 residues: CASRSGTGTFQPQHF. CDR3 bases: TGTGCCAGCAGATCCGGGACAGGGACGTTTCAGCCCCAGCATTTT.

This clone was observed once. The rearrangement joins TRBV6-6 to TRBJ2-2, with 12 bases that match TRBD2. V dropped 5 bases and J dropped 4; count of bases not matched to a gene: 8. CDR3 length: 17 residues. The germline V gene has CDR1 MNHNY and CDR2 SVGAGI (reference sequence). The CDR3 spells CASSPQTSGSSTGELFF. The DNA for the CDR3 is TGTGCCAGCAGTCCCCAGACTAGCGGGAGTTCCACCGGGGAGCTGTTTTTT.

This chain joins TRBV4-1 and TRBJ2-3; 13 positions agree with TRBD2. CDR3 length equals 17 residues. Germline V gene sequence: CDR1 MGHRA, CDR2 YSYEKL. V lost 4 bases to trimming and J lost 4 bases; unmatched junction nucleotides: 8. The chain's CDR3 is CASSPGLAGPPADTQYF. The CDR3 bases are TGCGCCAGCAGCCCGGGACTAGCGGGGCCCCCGGCAGATACGCAGTATTTT.

With respect to this clone: In the same sample, other DNA sequences code for this CDR3. The chain combines TRBV30 with TRBJ2-1; 11 bases match TRBD2. V trimming: 0 bases; J trimming: 4 bases; junction bases outside the gene matches: 2. Germline loops: CDR1 GTSNPN, CDR2 SVGIG (reference sequence). This CDR3 has 15 amino acids. CDR3 nucleotides: TGTGCCTGGAGTGTAGGGACTAGCGGTTACAATGAGCAGTTCTTC. Protein product: CAWSVGTSGYNEQFF.

The CDR3 spells CASSEDRGGYGYTF. CDR3 bases: TGTGCCAGCTCGGAGGACAGGGGGGGGTATGGCTACACCTTC. The chain links TRBV18 to TRBJ1-2; 10 bases line up with TRBD1. Germline CDR1 is KGHSH and CDR2 is LQKENI. V lost 6 bases and J lost 5; bases outside the gene matches: 6. The length of the CDR3 is 14 residues.

This clone was seen a single time. This sequence joins TRBV29-1 and TRBJ1-2; D unclear. This CDR3 has 12 amino acids. Germline values: CDR1 SQVTM, CDR2 ANQGSEA. V was pared by 5 bases and J by 0 bases, with 7 bases between. CDR3 coding DNA: TGCAGCGTTTACTTTGCTAACTATGGCTACACCTTC. This encodes CSVYFANYGYTF. Combining the CDR3 with reference TRBV29-1 and TRBJ1-2 gives the whole variable domain SAVISQKPSRDICQRGTSLTIQCQVDSQVTMMFWYRQQPGQSLTLIATANQGSEATYESGFVIDKFPISRPNLTFSTLTVSNMSPEDSSIYLCSVYFANYGYTFGSGTRLTVV.

The chain is built from TRBV19 and TRBJ2-1; 9 nucleotides line up with TRBD1. Unmatched junction bases numbered 24, after V lost 11 bases and J lost 4 bases. CDR3 length equals 19 residues. In germline, CDR1 is LNHDA, CDR2 SQIVND (reference sequence). The CDR3 DNA reads as TGTGCCCCCTTAGGGGGACAGGGATCATACGGGCGGACATACAATGAGCAGTTCTTC. Its translation is CAPLGGQGSYGRTYNEQFF.

The V and J genes are TRBV7-8 and TRBJ1-4, with a possible D match to TRBD1 (6 bases). Germline V gene sequence: CDR1 SGHVS, CDR2 FQNEAQ. The CDR3 is 16 amino acids. Between the trimmed V and J ends, which lost 10 bases and 0 bases, there was a span of 18 bases. For the CDR3, the DNA is TGTGCCATCCAAGGACAAGGGGGGGCAACTAATGAAAAACTGTTTTTT. It specifies CAIQGQGGATNEKLFF.

V usage is TRBV5-5 and J usage is TRBJ2-7; the match to TRBD1 covers 7 bases. The CDR3 contains 16 residues. The V gene's germline CDR1 is SGHKS and CDR2 YYEKEE (reference sequence). The V segment lost 2 bases and the J segment 2 bases; nucleotides outside the gene matches: 10. DNA of the CDR3: TGTGCCAGCAGCTTTGGCCTACAGGGGAGTGCCTACGAGCAGTACTTC. Translation gives CASSFGLQGSAYEQYF.

The chain links TRBV19 to TRBJ1-2; 9 bases map to TRBD1. The germline V gene has CDR1 LNHDA and CDR2 SQIVND (reference sequence). This CDR3 region has 16 residues. The V gene end was trimmed by 5 bases and the J gene end by 0 bases; junction bases not matched to a gene: 7. Here the CDR3 reads CASSWGQGKANYGYTF. CDR3 DNA: TGTGCCAGTAGTTGGGGACAGGGTAAAGCTAACTATGGCTACACCTTC. The full variable domain, rest sourced from reference TRBV19 and TRBJ1-2, is DGGITQSPKYLFRKEGQNVTLSCEQNLNHDAMYWYRQDPGQGLRLIYYSQIVNDFQKGDIAEGYSVSREKKESFPLTVTSAQKNPTAFYLCASSWGQGKANYGYTFGSGTRLTVV.

CDR3 protein: CASSLVGAWGELAKNIQYF. The CDR3, as DNA: TGTGCCAGCAGCTTAGTAGGGGCTTGGGGCGAATTAGCCAAAAACATTCAGTACTTC. The chain has TRBV13 and TRBJ2-4; perhaps TRBD1 as D (5 bases). The germline gives CDR1 PRHDT, CDR2 FYEKMQ (reference sequence). This CDR3 contains 19 residues. V was pared by 1 base and J by 0 bases, with 19 bases between.

The chain carries TRBV28 and TRBJ1-1; 11 nucleotides line up with TRBD1. The CDR3 is 15 residues long. Germline V gene sequence: CDR1 MDHEN, CDR2 SYDVKM. The junction had 8 bases not matched to a gene; V was cut back by 6 bases and J by 5 bases. This chain's CDR3 is CASRRTGGAWTEAFF. The CDR3 region has the DNA TGTGCCAGCAGAAGGACAGGGGGCGCTTGGACTGAAGCTTTCTTT. Complete variable domain (other parts from reference TRBV28 and TRBJ1-1): DVKVTQSSRYLVKRTGEKVFLECVQDMDHENMFWYRQDPGLGLRLIYFSYDVKMKEKGDIPEGYSVSREKKERFSLILESASTNQTSMYLCASRRTGGAWTEAFFGQGTRLTVV.

The rearrangement links TRBV3-1 (or the pseudogene TRBV3-2) to TRBJ2-3; possible D gene TRBD2, 6 bases. The CDR3 contains 14 residues. V was pared by 7 bases and J by 4 bases, with 15 bases between. Germline V lookup: CDR1 LGHDT, CDR2 YNNKEL (reference sequence). The CDR3 region is CASTPRLGSDTQYF. The DNA for the CDR3 is TGTGCCAGCACTCCCAGACTAGGGTCAGATACGCAGTATTTT.

The chain recombines TRBV28 with TRBJ2-7; 7 bases fit TRBD1. Germline assignment: CDR1 MDHEN and CDR2 SYDVKM. V was pared by 2 bases and J by 4 bases, with 2 bases of the junction left unmatched. The length of the CDR3 is 13 residues. The CDR3 bases are TGTGCCAGCAGTTTAAACAGGGGTTACGAGCAGTACTTC. This translates into CASSLNRGYEQYF.

The gene calls are TRBV10-3 and TRBJ1-1, with no clear D. Trimming took 5 bases from V and 4 from J, leaving 14 bases between them. CDR3 size: 14 residues. Germline assignment: CDR1 ENHRY and CDR2 SYGVKD. Here the CDR3 reads CAISIHPSGTEAFF. CDR3 in DNA: TGTGCCATCAGTATCCACCCATCGGGCACTGAAGCTTTCTTT.

The table lists this clone with a few counts. The chain has TRBV19 and TRBJ2-1, with D possibly TRBD2 on 6 matching bases. Germline V gene sequence: CDR1 LNHDA, CDR2 SQIVND (reference sequence). Trimming removed 10 bases at V and 4 bases at J, with 23 bases between. The CDR3 totals 16 residues. The CDR3 bases are TGTGCCACCCACCCCAAGCGAGGACTACAATACAATGAGCAGTTCTTC. Translated: CATHPKRGLQYNEQFF.

The rearrangement joins TRBV6-5 to TRBJ1-5; D remains unclear. V lost 7 bases, J lost 3 bases, and 10 bases lay in between. The CDR3 has 13 amino acids. Germline CDR1 MNHEY, CDR2 SVGAGI. In nucleotides, the CDR3 is TGTGCCAGCACTCGGGAAGTCAATCAGCCCCAGCATTTT. This codes for CASTREVNQPQHF.

The chain is built from TRBV28 and TRBJ1-3; TRBD1 aligns across 7 bases. The CDR3 sequence is 13 residues long. Germline assignment: CDR1 MDHEN and CDR2 SYDVKM. Trimming cost V 8 bases and J 4 bases; bases outside gene matches: 5. CDR3 DNA sequence: TGTGCCAGCTTAGACAGGGAAGGAAACACCATATATTTT. This sequence encodes CASLDREGNTIYF. The complete variable domain, with remaining parts taken from reference TRBV28 and TRBJ1-3, reads DVKVTQSSRYLVKRTGEKVFLECVQDMDHENMFWYRQDPGLGLRLIYFSYDVKMKEKGDIPEGYSVSREKKERFSLILESASTNQTSMYLCASLDREGNTIYFGEGSWLTVV.

The genes are TRBV11-1 and TRBJ2-5; D unresolved. The ends were cut back, 1 base at V and 2 bases at J, with 11 bases in the middle. This CDR3 is 15 amino acids long. Per the germline V gene, CDR1 is SGHAT and CDR2 is FQDESV (reference sequence). The CDR3 bases are TGTGCCAGCAGCTTAGGTCAGAACCGACAAGAGACCCAGTACTTC. It translates to CASSLGQNRQETQYF.

The V gene is TRBV18, the J gene TRBJ1-6; TRBD1 might be the D (5 bases). Trimming left V 4 bases short and J 16 bases short, with 17 bases between. Germline CDR1 KGHSH, CDR2 LQKENI. The CDR3 extends over 13 amino acids. In DNA, the CDR3 is TGTGCCAGCTCACTATTACCGGGACTCTCTCTCCACTTT. Translated, it gives CASSLLPGLSLHF. The variable domain in full, with the rest retrieved from reference TRBV18 and TRBJ1-6, is NAGVMQNPRHLVRRRGQEARLRCSPMKGHSHVYWYRQLPEEGLKFMVYLQKENIIDESGMPKERFSAEFPKEGPSILRIQQVVRGDSAAYFCASSLLPGLSLHFGNGTRLTVT.

V and J are TRBV24-1 and TRBJ2-1; 7 bases fit TRBD1. The CDR3 spans 15 residues. The germline CDR1 and CDR2 sequences are KGHDR and SFDVKD. Trimming cost V 1 base and J 5 bases; bases outside gene matches: 4. This CDR3 is CATSDFRGKNNEQFF. The DNA for the CDR3 is TGTGCCACCAGTGATTTCAGGGGGAAAAACAATGAGCAGTTCTTC.